The source of this T cell receptor (beta chain) is a study of patients and donors after allogeneic stem cell transplantation (dated by TCRdb to 2018 to 2020). Library construction relied on RT-PCR. Instrument used: NextSeq 550. The raw public data were reprocessed by TCRdb itself: fastp quality trimming at Q25, MiXCR clonotype calling, in-frame beta chains only. Rows matching on CDR3 protein sequence are summarized as one entry with the most common DNA and genes. Within this sample are hundreds of thousands of distinct CDR3 sequences, with around 16% of them counted one time only. The top ten hold about 7% of the sample. This clonotype occurred a few times. The clone's antigen remains unknown. Base qualities are missing; no much larger clone stands one base away. V is pared back by 0 bases and J by 5 bases, with 11 bases lying between the germline termini. For CDR1 and CDR2, the germline V gene lists SGHRS and YFSETQ. The CDR3 runs 15 residues from the cysteine to the phenylalanine. Only CDR3 DNA is held: 45 bases, read in frame from base 1.

This clonotype originated in a human donor who was either an allogeneic HSCT recipient or a stem cell or donor lymphocyte infusion donor (not recorded which). It is not recorded whose cells these are; they may come from a transplant donor. The rearranged chain carries TRBV5-1 and TRBJ2-2, with the identity of the D gene unclear. Source material: blood, either unsorted or a sorted T cell fraction (not recorded which). Here the CDR3 is given as CASSLDPRRTGELFF. The DNA sequence reads TGCGCCAGCAGCTTGGACCCACGGCGGACCGGGGAGCTGTTTTTT.